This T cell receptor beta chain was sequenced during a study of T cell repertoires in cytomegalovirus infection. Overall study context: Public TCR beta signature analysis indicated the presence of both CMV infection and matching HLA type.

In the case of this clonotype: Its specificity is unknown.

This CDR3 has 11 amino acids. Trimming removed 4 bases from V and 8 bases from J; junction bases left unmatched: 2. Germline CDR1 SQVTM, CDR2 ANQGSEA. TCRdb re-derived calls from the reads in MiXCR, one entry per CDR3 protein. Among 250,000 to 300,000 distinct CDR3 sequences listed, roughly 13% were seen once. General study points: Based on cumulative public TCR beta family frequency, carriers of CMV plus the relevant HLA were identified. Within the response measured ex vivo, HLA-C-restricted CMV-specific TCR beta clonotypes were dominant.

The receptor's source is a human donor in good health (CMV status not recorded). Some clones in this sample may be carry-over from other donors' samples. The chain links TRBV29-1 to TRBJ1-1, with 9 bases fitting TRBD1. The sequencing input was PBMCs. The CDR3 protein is CSVGQGGEAFF. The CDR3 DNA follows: TGCAGCGTTGGACAGGGGGGGGAAGCTTTCTTT.